This T cell receptor (beta chain) was obtained from a study of regulatory T cells in long-lasting Graves disease. Regarding the study as a whole: Rather than thyroid tissue, only peripheral blood underwent study. Persistent cases favored TRBV28, TRBJ1-2 and TRBJ2-5.

Relying on iRepertoire HTBI primers and Arm-PCR of CDR3 regions, the team built TCR beta libraries. Using its own MiXCR run on the multiplex PCR reads, TCRdb lists one record per CDR3 protein. Here the sample spans nearly 350,000 distinct CDR3 sequences, about 20% being singletons. With respect to this clonotype: What it binds is not known.

As for time point: persistent/refractory GD, antithyroid drugs over 5 years with positive TRAb. Construction of the TCR library relied on RNA isolated from PBMCs. The guidelines of the American Thyroid Association were the basis for diagnosing Graves' disease. A peripheral blood sample, around 8.6 milliliters in volume, was drawn into EDTA tubes. Germline V CDR1 and CDR2: SEHNR, FQNEAQ (reference sequence). This CDR3 has 14 amino acids. Trimming stripped 5 bases from V and 5 bases from J, with 13 bases between. This chain connects TRBV7-9 to TRBJ1-3; D uncertain. This clonotype was obtained from a female donor with Graves disease. The sample here was peripheral blood mononuclear cells (PBMCs), taken when the disease was refractory, from a patient treated with antithyroid drugs. Here the CDR3 DNA reads TGTGCCAGCAGCCGAGCGCAGGCCCGAAACACCATATATTTT. Its protein is CASSRAQARNTIYF.